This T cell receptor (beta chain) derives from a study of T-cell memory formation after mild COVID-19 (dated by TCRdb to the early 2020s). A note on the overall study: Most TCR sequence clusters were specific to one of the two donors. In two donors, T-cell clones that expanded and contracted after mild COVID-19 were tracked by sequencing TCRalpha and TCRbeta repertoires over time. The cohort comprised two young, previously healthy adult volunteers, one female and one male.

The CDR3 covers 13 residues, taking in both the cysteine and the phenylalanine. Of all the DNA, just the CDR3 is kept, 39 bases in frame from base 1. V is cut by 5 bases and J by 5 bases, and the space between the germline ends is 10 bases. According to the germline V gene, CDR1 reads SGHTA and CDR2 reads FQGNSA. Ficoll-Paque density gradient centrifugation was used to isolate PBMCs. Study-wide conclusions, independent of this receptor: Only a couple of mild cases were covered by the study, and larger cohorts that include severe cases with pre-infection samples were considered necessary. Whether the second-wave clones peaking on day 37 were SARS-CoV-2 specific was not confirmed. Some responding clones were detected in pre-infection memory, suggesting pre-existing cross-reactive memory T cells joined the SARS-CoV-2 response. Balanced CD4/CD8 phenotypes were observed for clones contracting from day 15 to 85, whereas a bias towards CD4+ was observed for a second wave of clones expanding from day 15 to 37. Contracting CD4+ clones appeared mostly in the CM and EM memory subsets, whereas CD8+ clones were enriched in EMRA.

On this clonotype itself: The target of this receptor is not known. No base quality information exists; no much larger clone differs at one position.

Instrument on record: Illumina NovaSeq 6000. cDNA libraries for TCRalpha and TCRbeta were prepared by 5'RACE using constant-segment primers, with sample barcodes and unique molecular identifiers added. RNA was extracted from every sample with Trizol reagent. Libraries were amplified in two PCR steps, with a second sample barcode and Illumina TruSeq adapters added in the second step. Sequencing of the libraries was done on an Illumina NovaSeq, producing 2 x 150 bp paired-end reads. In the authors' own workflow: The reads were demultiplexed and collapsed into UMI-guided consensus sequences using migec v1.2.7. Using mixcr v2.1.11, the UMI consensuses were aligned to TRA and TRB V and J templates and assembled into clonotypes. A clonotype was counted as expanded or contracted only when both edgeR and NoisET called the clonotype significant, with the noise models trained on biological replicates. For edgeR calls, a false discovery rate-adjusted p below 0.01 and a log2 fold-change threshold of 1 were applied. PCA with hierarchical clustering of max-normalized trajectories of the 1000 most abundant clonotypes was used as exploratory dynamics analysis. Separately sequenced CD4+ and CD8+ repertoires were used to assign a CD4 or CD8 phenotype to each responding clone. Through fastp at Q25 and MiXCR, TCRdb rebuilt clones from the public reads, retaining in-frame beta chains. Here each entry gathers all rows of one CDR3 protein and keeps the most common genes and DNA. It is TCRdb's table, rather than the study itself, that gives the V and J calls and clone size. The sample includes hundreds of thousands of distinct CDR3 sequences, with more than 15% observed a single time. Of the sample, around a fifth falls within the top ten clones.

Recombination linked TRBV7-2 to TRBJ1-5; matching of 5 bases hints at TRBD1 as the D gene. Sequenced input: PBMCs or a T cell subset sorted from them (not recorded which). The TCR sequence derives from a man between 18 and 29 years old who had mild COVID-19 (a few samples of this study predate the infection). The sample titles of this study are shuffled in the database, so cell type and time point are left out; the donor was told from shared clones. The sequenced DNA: TGTGCCAGCAGCGTCCGGGGGGATCAGCCCCAGCATTTT. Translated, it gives CASSVRGDQPQHF. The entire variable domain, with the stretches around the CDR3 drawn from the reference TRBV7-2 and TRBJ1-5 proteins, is GAGVSQSPSNKVTEKGKDVELRCDPISGHTALYWYRQSLGQGLEFLIYFQGNSAPDKSGLPSDRFSAERTGGSVSTLTIQRTQQEDSAVYLCASSVRGDQPQHFGDGTRLSIL.